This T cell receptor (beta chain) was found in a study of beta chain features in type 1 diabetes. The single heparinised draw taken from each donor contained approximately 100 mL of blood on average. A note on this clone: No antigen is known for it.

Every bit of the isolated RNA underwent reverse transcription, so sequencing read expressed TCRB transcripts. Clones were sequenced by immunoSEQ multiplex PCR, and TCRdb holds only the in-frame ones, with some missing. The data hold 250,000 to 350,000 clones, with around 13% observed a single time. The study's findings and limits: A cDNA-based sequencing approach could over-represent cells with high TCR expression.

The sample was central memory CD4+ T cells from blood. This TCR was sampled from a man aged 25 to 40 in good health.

The CDR3 sequence is CASSLEEGQPQHF. CDR3 coding DNA: TGTGCCAGCAGCTTAGAGGAGGGCCAGCCCCAGCATTTT. The gene calls are TRBV7-2 and TRBJ1-5; the D is unclear. The V gene's germline CDR1 is SGHTA and CDR2 FQGNSA. V lost 1 base to trimming and J lost 7 bases, with 8 bases between them. This CDR3 region has 13 residues.